This T cell receptor (beta chain) was sequenced in a study of blood T cell repertoires in COVID-19. V lost 4 bases, J lost 4 bases, and 3 bases stayed unmatched. There are 13 residues in the CDR3. The germline gives CDR1 SNHLY, CDR2 FYNNEI. Residents of 20 to 25 US areas, aged about 18 to 95 years, made up the participants. Profiled with immunoSEQ multiplex PCR; TCRdb holds only in-frame clones, not every one. The table lists hundreds of thousands of clones, 75% to 90% of them singletons, with under 3% in the top ten. Sequencing was done on a sample of PBMCs or T cells enriched from blood (not recorded which). The clonotype was recovered from a woman younger than 35 who had recovered from COVID-19. This chain uses TRBV2 with TRBJ1-2; 7 positions agree with TRBD1. This CDR3 reads CASSAGQFYGYTF. CDR3 DNA: TGTGCCAGCAGTGCGGGACAGTTCTATGGCTACACCTTC.